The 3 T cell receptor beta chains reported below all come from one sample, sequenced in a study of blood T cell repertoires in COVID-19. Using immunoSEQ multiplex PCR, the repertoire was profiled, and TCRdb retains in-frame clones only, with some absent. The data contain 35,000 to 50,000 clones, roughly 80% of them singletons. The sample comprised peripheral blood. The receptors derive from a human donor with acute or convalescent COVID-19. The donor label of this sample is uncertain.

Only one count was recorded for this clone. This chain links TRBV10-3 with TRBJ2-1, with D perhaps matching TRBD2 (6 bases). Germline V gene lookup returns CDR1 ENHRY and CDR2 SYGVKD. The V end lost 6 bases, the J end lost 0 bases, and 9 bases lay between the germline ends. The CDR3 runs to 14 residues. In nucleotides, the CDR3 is TGTGCCATCAGCCGGGAGAGCTCCTACAATGAGCAGTTCTTC. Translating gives CAISRESSYNEQFF.

The CDR3 spells CASSPSGRSEQYF. The CDR3 DNA reads TGCGCCAGCAGTCCTAGCGGGAGAAGCGAGCAGTACTTC. The chain links TRBV10-1 to TRBJ2-7, with 10 positions matching TRBD2. In germline, CDR1 is WNHNN, CDR2 SYGVQD (reference sequence). Unmatched junction bases numbered 4, after V lost 5 bases and J lost 6 bases. The CDR3 totals 13 residues.

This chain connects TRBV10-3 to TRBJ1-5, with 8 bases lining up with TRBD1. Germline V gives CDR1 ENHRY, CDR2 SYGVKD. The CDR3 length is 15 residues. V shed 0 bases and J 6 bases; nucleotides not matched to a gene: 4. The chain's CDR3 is CAISESTGDPQPQHF. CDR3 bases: TGTGCCATCAGTGAGTCGACAGGGGATCCTCAGCCCCAGCATTTT.